This T cell receptor (beta chain) appears in the sequencing data of a study of cytomegalovirus exposure and HLA in healthy donors. The study's findings and limits: Reports showed the classifier diagnosing cytomegalovirus status with high specificity and sensitivity. Further analysis, carried out later, found HLA-associated TCR beta chains more clonally expanded than equally common other chains.

PCR employed 60 Vbeta and 13 Jbeta primers. Generated by immunoSEQ multiplex PCR, the TCRdb table keeps only in-frame clones and is missing some. The sample records over 150,000 clones, over 75% being singletons. A remark on this clone: Its antigen is undetermined.

Germline V gene data show CDR1 as SGHVS and CDR2 as FNYEAQ. The junction had 8 bases not matched to a gene; V was cut back by 5 bases and J by 0 bases. The CDR3 runs to 18 residues. The sample consisted of PBMCs. The TCR comes from a woman younger than 45 in good health and CMV-seronegative. The chain couples TRBV7-6 to TRBJ1-3; 12 bases are a match to TRBD1. The CDR3 region is CASSPGTGGPYSGNTIYF. The CDR3 DNA follows: TGTGCCAGCAGCCCCGGGACAGGGGGCCCGTACTCTGGAAACACCATATATTTT.